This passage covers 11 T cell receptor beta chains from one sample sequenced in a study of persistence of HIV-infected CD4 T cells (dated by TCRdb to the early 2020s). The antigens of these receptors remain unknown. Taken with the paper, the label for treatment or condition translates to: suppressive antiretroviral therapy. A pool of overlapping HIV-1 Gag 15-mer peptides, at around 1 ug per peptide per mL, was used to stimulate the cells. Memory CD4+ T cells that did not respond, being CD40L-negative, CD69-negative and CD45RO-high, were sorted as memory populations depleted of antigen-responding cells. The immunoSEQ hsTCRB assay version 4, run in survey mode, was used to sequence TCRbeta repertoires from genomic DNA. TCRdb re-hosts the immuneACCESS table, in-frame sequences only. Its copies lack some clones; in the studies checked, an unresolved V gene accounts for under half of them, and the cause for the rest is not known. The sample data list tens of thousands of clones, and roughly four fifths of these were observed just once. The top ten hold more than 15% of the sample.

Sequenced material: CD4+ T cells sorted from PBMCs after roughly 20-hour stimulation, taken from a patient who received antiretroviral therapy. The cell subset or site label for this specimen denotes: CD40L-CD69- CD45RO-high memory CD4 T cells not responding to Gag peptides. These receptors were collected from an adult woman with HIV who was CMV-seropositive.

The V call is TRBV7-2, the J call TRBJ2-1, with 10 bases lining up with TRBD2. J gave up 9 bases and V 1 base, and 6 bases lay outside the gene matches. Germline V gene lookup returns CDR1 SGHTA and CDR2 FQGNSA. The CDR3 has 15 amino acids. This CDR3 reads CASSLGPSGGSEQFF. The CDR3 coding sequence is TGTGCCAGCAGCTTAGGCCCTAGCGGGGGTTCTGAGCAGTTCTTC.

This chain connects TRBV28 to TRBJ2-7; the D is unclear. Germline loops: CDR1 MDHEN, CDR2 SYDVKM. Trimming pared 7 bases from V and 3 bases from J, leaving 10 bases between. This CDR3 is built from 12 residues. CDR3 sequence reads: CASNTDVYEQYF. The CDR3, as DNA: TGTGCCAGCAACACAGATGTCTACGAGCAGTACTTC.

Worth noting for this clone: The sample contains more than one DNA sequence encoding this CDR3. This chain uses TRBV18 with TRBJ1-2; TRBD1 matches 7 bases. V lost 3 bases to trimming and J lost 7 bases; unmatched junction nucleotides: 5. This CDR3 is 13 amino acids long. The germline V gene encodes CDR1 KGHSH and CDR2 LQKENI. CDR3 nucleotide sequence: TGTGCCAGCTCACCGCGGGCAGGGGGTGGCTACACCTTC. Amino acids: CASSPRAGGGYTF.

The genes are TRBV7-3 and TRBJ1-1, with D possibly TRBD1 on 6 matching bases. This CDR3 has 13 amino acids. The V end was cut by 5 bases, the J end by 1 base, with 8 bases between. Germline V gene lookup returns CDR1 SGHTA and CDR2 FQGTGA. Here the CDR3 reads CASSDRRNTEAFF. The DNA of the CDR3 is TGTGCCAGCAGCGACAGGAGGAACACTGAAGCTTTCTTT.

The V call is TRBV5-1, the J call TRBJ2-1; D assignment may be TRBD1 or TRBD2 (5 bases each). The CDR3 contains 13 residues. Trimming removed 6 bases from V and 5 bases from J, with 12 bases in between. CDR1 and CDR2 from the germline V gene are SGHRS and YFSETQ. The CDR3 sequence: CASNTGTDNEQFF. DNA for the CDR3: TGCGCCAGCAACACCGGGACGGACAATGAGCAGTTCTTC.

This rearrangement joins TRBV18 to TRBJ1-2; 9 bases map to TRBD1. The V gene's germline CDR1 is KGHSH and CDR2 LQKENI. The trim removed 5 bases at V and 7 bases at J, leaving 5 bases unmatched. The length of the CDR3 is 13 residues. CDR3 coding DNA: TGTGCCAGCTCAGCGGGACAGGGATTTGGCTACACCTTC. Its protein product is CASSAGQGFGYTF.

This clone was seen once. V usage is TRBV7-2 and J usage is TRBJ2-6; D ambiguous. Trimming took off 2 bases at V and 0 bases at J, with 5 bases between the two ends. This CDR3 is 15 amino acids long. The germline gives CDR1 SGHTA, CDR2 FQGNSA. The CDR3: CASSLSSSGANVLTF. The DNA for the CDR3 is TGTGCCAGCAGCTTAAGCAGCTCTGGGGCCAACGTCCTGACTTTC.

CDR3 DNA: TGTGCCAGCAGCCCATTTAAGGCGGAGGGCCCAGGAGAGACCCAGTACTTC. Its translation is CASSPFKAEGPGETQYF. The J gene is TRBJ2-5, the V gene TRBV27; possible D gene TRBD2, 6 bases. The CDR3 has 17 amino acids. CDR1 and CDR2 (germline): MNHEY, SMNVEV (reference sequence). Trimming shortened V by 6 bases and J by 4 bases, and 24 bases separated the two germline ends.

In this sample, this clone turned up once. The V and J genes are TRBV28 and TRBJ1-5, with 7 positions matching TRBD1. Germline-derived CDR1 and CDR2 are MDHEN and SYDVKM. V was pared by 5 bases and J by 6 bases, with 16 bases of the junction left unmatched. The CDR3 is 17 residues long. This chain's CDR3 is CASSTALGGAFSQPQHF. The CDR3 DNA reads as TGTGCCAGCAGTACTGCTCTAGGGGGCGCGTTTAGTCAGCCCCAGCATTTT.

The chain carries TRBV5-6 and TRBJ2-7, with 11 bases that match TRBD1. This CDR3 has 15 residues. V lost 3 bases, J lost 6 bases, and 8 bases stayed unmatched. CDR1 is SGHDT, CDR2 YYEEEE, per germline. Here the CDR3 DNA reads TGTGCCAGCAGCTGGGGGGCGGGACAGGGGGGCGAGCAGTACTTC. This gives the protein CASSWGAGQGGEQYF. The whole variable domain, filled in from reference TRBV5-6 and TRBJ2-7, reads DAGVTQSPTHLIKTRGQQVTLRCSPKSGHDTVSWYQQALGQGPQFIFQYYEEEERQRGNFPDRFSGHQFPNYSSELNVNALLLGDSALYLCASSWGAGQGGEQYFGPGTRLTVT.

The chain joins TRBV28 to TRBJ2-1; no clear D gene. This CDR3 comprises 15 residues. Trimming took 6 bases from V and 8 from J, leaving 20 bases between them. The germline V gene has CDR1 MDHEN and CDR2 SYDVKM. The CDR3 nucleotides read TGTGCCAGCAGCACCCCGCTGGTGGCTTGGCATGAGCAGTTCTTC. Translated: CASSTPLVAWHEQFF.